This TCR beta chain was captured in a study of spatial heterogeneity in lung cancer. The V gene lost 3 bases and the J gene lost 0 bases, with 17 bases spanning the gap. CDR3 size: 17 residues. Germline V gene lookup returns CDR1 KGHSH and CDR2 LQKENI. Relative to its sample, this clonotype is medium-sized (0.01 to 0.1%). Its cognate antigen is unknown. In a library made to pick up alpha chains, this beta chain is a stray read with a size that means little. TCRdb ran MiXCR on the 5' RACE reads and lists one entry per CDR3 protein. The sample lists about 14,000 distinct CDR3 sequences, 4.7% seen once, with roughly 18% in the top ten. General study results and limits: The authors estimated that approximately 7% of tumor T cells were covered for alpha chains and more than 11% for beta chains. Tallies of expanded TCRs, which were sorted into ubiquitous and regional groups, correlated with counts of ubiquitous and regional nonsynonymous mutations, respectively. Higher tumor mutation counts went along with higher counts of expanded intratumoral alpha and beta TCRs.

Time point denoted: sample taken at primary tumor resection. Extraction of whole RNA from tumor, nontumor lung or frozen PBMC preceded unsorted sequencing. The receptor was derived from a female donor with early-stage non-small cell lung cancer. The sequencing here drew on lung tumor tissue, taken at surgery. The chain couples TRBV18 to TRBJ1-1; D possibly corresponds to TRBD1 (6 bases). The DNA of the CDR3 is TGTGCCAGCTCACCCACGATACAGGGTCTGATGAACACTGAAGCTTTCTTT. Its protein product is CASSPTIQGLMNTEAFF.